These T cell receptor beta chains were read from a single sample in a study of cytomegalovirus exposure and HLA in healthy donors. Some clones are missing from TCRdb's copy, which holds only in-frame ones; the method was immunoSEQ multiplex PCR. In the table there are 100,000 or so clones, about three quarters of which are singletons. Sequences were obtained from PBMCs. The source of these receptors is a woman in her thirties or forties in good health and CMV-seropositive. Both conserved end residues are part of each CDR3. The order of the fields is J gene, clone size, D gene, V gene, CDR3 DNA, CDR3 protein. The D gene is left open where the match is weak. Where a row states a size, it is once, few, many or the class of an expanded clone; other rows omit it.

TRBJ2-3 NA TRBD2 TRBV27 TGTGCCAGCAGTTTAACTAGCGGGAGCACAGATACGCAGTATTTT CASSLTSGSTDTQYF
TRBJ2-1 NA TRBD2 TRBV23-1 TGCGCCAGCAGTCGCTACGGACTAGCGGGTACCTACAATGAGCAGTTCTTC CASSRYGLAGTYNEQFF
TRBJ1-2 NA TRBD1 TRBV10-3 TGTGCCATCGACCTCCGAGGGGGCCGGCGGGGAGGCTACACCTTC CAIDLRGGRRGGYTF
TRBJ2-3 NA TRBD2 TRBV18 TGTGCCAGCTCCTGGGAGGGAGGGCCCGGCACAGATACGCAGTATTTT CASSWEGGPGTDTQYF
TRBJ2-6 NA NA TRBV11-3 TGTGCCAGCAAACCTGGACAGCACCCCTCTGGGGCCAACGTCCTGACTTTC CASKPGQHPSGANVLTF
TRBJ2-5 NA TRBD1 TRBV9 TGTGCCAGCAGCGTGGACAGGGGGCTCCAAGAGACCCAGTACTTC CASSVDRGLQETQYF
TRBJ1-1 NA TRBD1 TRBV5-1 TGCGCCAGCAGCTTGCCCAGGGGGACTGAAGCTTTCTTT CASSLPRGTEAFF
TRBJ2-5 once TRBD1 TRBV5-4 TGTGCCAGCAGCTTGGTTACAGGGGAAGAGACCCAGTACTTC CASSLVTGEETQYF
TRBJ2-3 NA TRBD2 TRBV9 TGTGCCAGCAGCTTCCGAGCGGGAGGGGCCGGGATTACGCAGTATTTT CASSFRAGGAGITQYF
TRBJ2-1 NA TRBD1 TRBV19 TGTGCCAGTAGTAGGGAAACAGGGGGGAATGAGCAGTTCTTC CASSRETGGNEQFF
TRBJ1-5 NA TRBD1 TRBV4-1 TGCGCCAGCAGCTCCCTCACAGGGGTAGATCAGCCCCAGCATTTT CASSSLTGVDQPQHF
TRBJ1-1 NA TRBD1 TRBV7-2 TGTGCCAGCAGCTTCCTAGGACAGGGTGAAGCTTTCTTT CASSFLGQGEAFF
TRBJ2-3 few TRBD2 TRBV2 TGTGCCAGCAGCCTTAGCGGGAGGGCCGGGGATACGCAGTATTTT CASSLSGRAGDTQYF
TRBJ2-4 NA NA TRBV2 TGTGCCAGCAGTGAAAGAGGGCCGCTTACAGCCATTCAGTACTTC CASSERGPLTAIQYF
TRBJ2-7 NA NA TRBV9 TGTGCCAGCAGCGTAGGAACAGGGCTAGGTGAGCAGTACTTC CASSVGTGLGEQYF
TRBJ2-7 NA NA TRBV7-2 TGTGCCAGCAGCCCCAACTACGAGCAGTACTTC CASSPNYEQYF
TRBJ1-4 once NA TRBV7-2 TGTGCCAGCAGCCGGGCGGGGCAGAGTAATGAAAAACTGTTTTTT CASSRAGQSNEKLFF
TRBJ2-5 once NA TRBV6-6 TGTGCCAGCAGTTATCTCGAGGTCGAGGGGACCCAGTACTTC CASSYLEVEGTQYF
TRBJ2-5 NA NA TRBV4-2 TGTGCCAGCAGCCTACACAACAGGGCAGAGACCCAGTACTTC CASSLHNRAETQYF
TRBJ2-7 once NA TRBV21-1 TGTGCCAGCACAACTTACGAGCAGTACTTC CASTTYEQYF
TRBJ1-5 NA NA TRBV2 TGTGCCAGCAGTACTGATTTCAGCAATCAGCCCCAGCATTTT CASSTDFSNQPQHF
TRBJ2-1 NA TRBD2 TRBV6-6 TGTGCCAGCAGTTACGGCGGGAGTAACCAAGTTGAGCAGTTCTTC CASSYGGSNQVEQFF
TRBJ1-2 NA NA TRBV7-3 TGTGCCAGCAGCTTAGGGCAGGGAATAAACTATGGCTACACCTTC CASSLGQGINYGYTF
TRBJ1-5 NA NA TRBV5-8 TGTGCCAGCAGCTCCCGCGGGGGATCTAGTGAGCCCCAGCATTTT CASSSRGGSSEPQHF
TRBJ2-7 NA TRBD2 TRBV5-4 TGTGCCAGCAGCTTGGCGAGCGGGAGGAGGGAGCAGTACTTC CASSLASGRREQYF
TRBJ1-2 once TRBD1 TRBV28 TGTGCCGCGACAGGGGGCGCGTACTATGGCTACACCTTC CAATGGAYYGYTF
TRBJ1-5 NA NA TRBV28 TGTGCCAGCAGTTTTATAGGGCAGGAGGGTCAGCCCCAGCATTTT CASSFIGQEGQPQHF
TRBJ2-3 NA NA TRBV10-1 TGCGCCAGCAGGGGGGAGACAGGACACTGCACAGATACGCAGTATTTT CASRGETGHCTDTQYF
TRBJ2-7 NA TRBD2 TRBV7-3 TGTGCCAGCAGCAAGACTAGCGGGAGTCCTCCCTCCTACGAGCAGTACTTC CASSKTSGSPPSYEQYF
TRBJ1-1 NA NA TRBV6-7 TGTGCCAGCAGAACCCCGCGGGGAGGGAGGAACACTGAAGCTTTCTTT CASRTPRGGRNTEAFF
TRBJ2-7 NA TRBD1 TRBV7-2 TGTGCCAGCAGCCGACAGGGCCCCTACGAGCAGTACTTC CASSRQGPYEQYF
TRBJ2-5 NA NA TRBV18 TGTGCCAGCTCACCTAGCGAGGAGACCCAGTACTTC CASSPSEETQYF
TRBJ2-2 NA NA TRBV9 TGTGCCAGCAGCGCCTCGGACAGCTACACCGGGGAGCTGTTTTTT CASSASDSYTGELFF
TRBJ2-5 once TRBD2 TRBV11-2 TGTGCCAGCAGCTTAGTTCGGACTAGCGGGAGACAGACCCAGTACTTC CASSLVRTSGRQTQYF
TRBJ1-1 NA TRBD1 TRBV5-1 TGCGCCAGCAGCCCTATCGACAGGGGATGGACTGAAGCTTTCTTT CASSPIDRGWTEAFF
TRBJ1-2 NA NA TRBV28 TGTGCCAGCAGTGAAGACAGCCTCTATGGCTACACCTTC CASSEDSLYGYTF
TRBJ2-7 NA NA TRBV7-3 TGTGCCAGCAGGGAGTGGGGGGACGGGCCCTACGAGCAGTACTTC CASREWGDGPYEQYF
TRBJ2-5 NA NA TRBV2 TGTGCCAGCAGTGAAGCGCAGGGCCAAGAGACCCAGTACTTC CASSEAQGQETQYF
TRBJ2-1 NA NA TRBV30 TGTGCCTGGAGTGTCACTCCGACCTACAATGAGCAGTTCTTC CAWSVTPTYNEQFF
TRBJ2-3 NA TRBD2 TRBV4-2 TGTGCCAGCAGCCAAGAGACTAGCGCCTCGGATACGCAGTATTTT CASSQETSASDTQYF
TRBJ2-1 NA TRBD2 TRBV7-2 TGTGCCAGCAGCTTAGGGGGTAGCGGGTTCTACAATGAGCAGTTCTTC CASSLGGSGFYNEQFF
TRBJ1-1 NA NA TRBV2 TGTGCCAGCACCGTGAGCAGGCCGGAAGCTTTCTTT CASTVSRPEAFF
TRBJ2-7 NA NA TRBV4-3 TGCGCCAGCAGCCACCGGGCCTACGAGCAGTACTTC CASSHRAYEQYF
TRBJ2-7 once NA TRBV6-1 TGTGCCAGCGGTCGGGAGAGTCCCTACGAGCAGTACTTC CASGRESPYEQYF
TRBJ1-2 NA TRBD1 TRBV19 TGTGCCAGTAGTGGGCGACAGGGTAACTATGGCTACACCTTC CASSGRQGNYGYTF
TRBJ2-3 NA TRBD1 TRBV18 TGTGCCAGCTCACCCAGCCCGGCGGGACAGGGTACCACAGATACGCAGTATTTT CASSPSPAGQGTTDTQYF
TRBJ2-1 NA NA TRBV5-6 TGTGCCAGCAGCTTGCGATTAGCGGCAGTGAATGAGCAGTTCTTC CASSLRLAAVNEQFF